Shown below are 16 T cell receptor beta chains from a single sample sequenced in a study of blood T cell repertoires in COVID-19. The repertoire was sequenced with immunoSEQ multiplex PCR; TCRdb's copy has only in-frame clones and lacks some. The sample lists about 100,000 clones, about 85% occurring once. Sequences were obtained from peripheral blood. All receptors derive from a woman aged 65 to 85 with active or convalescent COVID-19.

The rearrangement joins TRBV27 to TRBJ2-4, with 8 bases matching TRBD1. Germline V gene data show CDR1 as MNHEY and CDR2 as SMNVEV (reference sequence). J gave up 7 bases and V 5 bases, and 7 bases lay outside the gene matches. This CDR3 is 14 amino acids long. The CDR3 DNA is TGTGCCAGCAGTCTTCGGACAGGGTCTAACATTCAGTACTTC. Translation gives CASSLRTGSNIQYF.

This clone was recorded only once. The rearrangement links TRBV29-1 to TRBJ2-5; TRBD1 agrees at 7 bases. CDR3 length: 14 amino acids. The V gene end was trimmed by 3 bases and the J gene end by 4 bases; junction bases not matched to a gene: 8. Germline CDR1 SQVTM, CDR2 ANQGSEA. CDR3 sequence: CSVETGSFGETQYF. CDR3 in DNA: TGCAGCGTTGAGACAGGGAGTTTTGGAGAGACCCAGTACTTC.

CDR3 in amino acids: CASSFMGQFMDGYTF. CDR3 nucleotide sequence: TGTGCCAGCAGTTTTATGGGACAGTTTATGGATGGCTACACCTTC. The chain combines TRBV28 with TRBJ1-2; 7 bases map to TRBD1. CDR3 length: 15 residues. Germline V gene lookup returns CDR1 MDHEN and CDR2 SYDVKM. J was trimmed by 6 bases and V by 3 bases; bases with no gene match: 10.

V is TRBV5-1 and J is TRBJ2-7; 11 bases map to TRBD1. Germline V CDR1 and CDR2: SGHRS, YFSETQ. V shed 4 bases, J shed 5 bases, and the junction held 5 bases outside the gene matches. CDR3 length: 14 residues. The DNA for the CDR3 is TGCGCCAGCAGCACCGGGACAGGGGGTAACGAGCAGTACTTC. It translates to CASSTGTGGNEQYF.

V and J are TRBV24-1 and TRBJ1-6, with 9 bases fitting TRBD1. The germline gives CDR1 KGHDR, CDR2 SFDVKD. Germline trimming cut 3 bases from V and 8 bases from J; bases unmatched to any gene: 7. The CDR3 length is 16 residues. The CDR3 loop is CATSDSTGGADSPLHF. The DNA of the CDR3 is TGTGCCACCAGTGATAGTACAGGGGGCGCCGATTCACCCCTCCACTTT.

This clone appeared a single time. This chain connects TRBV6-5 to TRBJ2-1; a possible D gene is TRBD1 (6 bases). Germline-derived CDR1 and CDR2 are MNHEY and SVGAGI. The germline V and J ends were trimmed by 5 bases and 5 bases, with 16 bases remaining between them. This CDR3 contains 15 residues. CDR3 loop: CASSNRGIRDNEQFF. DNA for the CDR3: TGTGCCAGCAGTAATAGGGGGATTCGGGACAATGAGCAGTTCTTC.

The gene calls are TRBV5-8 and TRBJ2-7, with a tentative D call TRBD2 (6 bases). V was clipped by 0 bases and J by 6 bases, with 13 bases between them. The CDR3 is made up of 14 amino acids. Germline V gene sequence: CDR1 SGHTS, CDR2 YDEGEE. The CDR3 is CASSLGGVGGEQYF. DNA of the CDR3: TGTGCCAGCAGCTTGGGCGGGGTCGGCGGCGAGCAGTACTTC.

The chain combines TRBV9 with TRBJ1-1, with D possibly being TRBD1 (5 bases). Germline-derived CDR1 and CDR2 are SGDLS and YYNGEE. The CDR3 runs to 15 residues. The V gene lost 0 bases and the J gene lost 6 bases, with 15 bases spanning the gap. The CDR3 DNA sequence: TGTGCCAGCAGCGTAGTCCCTTTACAGGACGCTGAAGCTTTCTTT. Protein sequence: CASSVVPLQDAEAFF.

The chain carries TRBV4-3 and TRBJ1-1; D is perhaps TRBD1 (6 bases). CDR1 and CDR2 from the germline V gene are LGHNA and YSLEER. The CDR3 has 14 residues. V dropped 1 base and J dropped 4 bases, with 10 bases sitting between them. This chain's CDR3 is CASSQVRGSTEAFF. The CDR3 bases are TGCGCCAGCAGCCAAGTCAGGGGCTCCACTGAAGCTTTCTTT.

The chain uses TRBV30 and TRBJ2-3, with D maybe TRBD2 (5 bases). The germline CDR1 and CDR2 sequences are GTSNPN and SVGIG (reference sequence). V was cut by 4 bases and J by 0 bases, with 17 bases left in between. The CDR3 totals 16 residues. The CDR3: CAWIPPASPSTDTQYF. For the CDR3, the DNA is TGTGCCTGGATTCCCCCGGCTAGCCCTAGCACAGATACGCAGTATTTT.

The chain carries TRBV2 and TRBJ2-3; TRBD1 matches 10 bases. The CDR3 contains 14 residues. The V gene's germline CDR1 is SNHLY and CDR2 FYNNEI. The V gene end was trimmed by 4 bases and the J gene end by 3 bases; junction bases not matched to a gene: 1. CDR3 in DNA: TGTGCCAGCAGTGGACAGGGGGCGACAGATACGCAGTATTTT. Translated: CASSGQGATDTQYF.

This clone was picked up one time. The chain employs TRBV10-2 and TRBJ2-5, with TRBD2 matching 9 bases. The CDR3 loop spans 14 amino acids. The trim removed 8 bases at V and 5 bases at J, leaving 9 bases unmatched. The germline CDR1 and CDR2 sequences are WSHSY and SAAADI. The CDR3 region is CASCPRREGETQYF. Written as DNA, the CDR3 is TGCGCCAGCTGCCCCCGGCGGGAGGGGGAGACCCAGTACTTC.

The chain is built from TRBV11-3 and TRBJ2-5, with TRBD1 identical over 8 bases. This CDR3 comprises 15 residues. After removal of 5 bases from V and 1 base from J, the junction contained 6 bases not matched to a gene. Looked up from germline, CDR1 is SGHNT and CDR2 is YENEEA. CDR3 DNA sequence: TGTGCCAGCAGCCCCGGGACAGGTTCCCAAGAGACCCAGTACTTC. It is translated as CASSPGTGSQETQYF.

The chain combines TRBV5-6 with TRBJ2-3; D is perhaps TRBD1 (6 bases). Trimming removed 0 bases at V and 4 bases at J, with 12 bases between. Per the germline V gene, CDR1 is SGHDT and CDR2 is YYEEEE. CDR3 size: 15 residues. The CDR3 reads CASSLGPSGADTQYF. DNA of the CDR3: TGTGCCAGCAGCTTGGGTCCGTCAGGGGCAGATACGCAGTATTTT. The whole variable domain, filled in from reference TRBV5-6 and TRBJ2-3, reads DAGVTQSPTHLIKTRGQQVTLRCSPKSGHDTVSWYQQALGQGPQFIFQYYEEEERQRGNFPDRFSGHQFPNYSSELNVNALLLGDSALYLCASSLGPSGADTQYFGPGTRLTVL.

The CDR3 spells CASSPRGGRNTGELFF. DNA of the CDR3: TGCGCCAGCAGCCCACGGGGGGGCCGGAACACCGGGGAGCTGTTTTTT. V is TRBV5-1 and J is TRBJ2-2, with 8 bases identical to TRBD2. This CDR3 spans 16 amino acids. V was clipped by 4 bases and J by 1 base; unmatched bases: 6. CDR1 is SGHRS, CDR2 YFSETQ, per germline.

The CDR3 DNA reads as TGTGCCAGCAGACGCACTAGCGGGGGAACCTACAATGAGCAGTTCTTC. The encoded protein is CASRRTSGGTYNEQFF. The chain is built from TRBV7-2 and TRBJ2-1, with 11 bases matching TRBD2. CDR3 length equals 16 residues. Germline-derived CDR1 and CDR2 are SGHTA and FQGNSA. Losses at the gene ends were 6 bases for V and 2 bases for J; bases not matched to a gene: 6.